The following is a T cell receptor (beta chain) sequence with its context. Its target is not known. The sample holds other DNA sequences that translate to the same CDR3. The sample is drawn from a study of T cells in localized non-small cell lung cancer. Study outcomes and limitations: Uninvolved adjacent lung showed higher T cell clonality than tumor. One tumor region alone was sequenced, and heterogeneity therefore remains possible.

V shed 4 bases, J shed 3 bases, and the junction held 2 bases outside the gene matches. CDR3 size: 13 residues. Germline assignment: CDR1 SGHRS and CDR2 YFSETQ. The method was immunoSEQ multiplex PCR; TCRdb's version includes in-frame clones alone and lacks a portion of them. Found here are around 64,000 clones, more than 85% of them singletons; the top ten hold just under 20%. J is TRBJ2-7 and V is TRBV5-1, with 9 bases aligning to TRBD1. The receptor was derived from a man aged 40-75 years with stage I lung adenocarcinoma. This specimen consisted of peripheral blood, obtained before any cancer treatment. CDR3 sequence: CASSLDRGYEQYF. DNA of the CDR3: TGCGCCAGCAGCCTGGACAGGGGCTACGAGCAGTACTTC.